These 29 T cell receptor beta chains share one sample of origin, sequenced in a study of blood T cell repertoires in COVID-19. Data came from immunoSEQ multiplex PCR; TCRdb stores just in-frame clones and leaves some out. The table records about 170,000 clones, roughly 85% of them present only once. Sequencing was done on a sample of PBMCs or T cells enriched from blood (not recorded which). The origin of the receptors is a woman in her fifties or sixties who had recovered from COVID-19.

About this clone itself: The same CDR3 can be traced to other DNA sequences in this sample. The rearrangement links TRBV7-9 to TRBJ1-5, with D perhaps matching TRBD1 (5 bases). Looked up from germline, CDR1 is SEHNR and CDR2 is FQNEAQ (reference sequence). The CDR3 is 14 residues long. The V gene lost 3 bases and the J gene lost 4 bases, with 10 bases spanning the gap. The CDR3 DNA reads TGTGCCAGCAGCTTGGTCGGGGGGAATCAGCCCCAGCATTTT. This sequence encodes CASSLVGGNQPQHF. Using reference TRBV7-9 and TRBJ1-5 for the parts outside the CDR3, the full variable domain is DTGVSQNPRHKITKRGQNVTFRCDPISEHNRLYWYRQTLGQGPEFLTYFQNEAQLEKSRLLSDRFSAERPKGSFSTLEIQRTEQGDSAMYLCASSLVGGNQPQHFGDGTRLSIL.

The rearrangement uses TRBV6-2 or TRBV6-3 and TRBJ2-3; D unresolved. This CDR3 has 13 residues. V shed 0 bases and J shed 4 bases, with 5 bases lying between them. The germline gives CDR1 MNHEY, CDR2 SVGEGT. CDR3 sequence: CASSYSTADTQYF. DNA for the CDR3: TGTGCCAGCAGTTACTCCACGGCAGATACGCAGTATTTT.

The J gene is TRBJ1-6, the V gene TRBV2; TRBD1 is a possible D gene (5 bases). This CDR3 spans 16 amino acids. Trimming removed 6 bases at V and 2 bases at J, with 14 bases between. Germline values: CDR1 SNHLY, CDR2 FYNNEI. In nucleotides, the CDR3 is TGTGCCAGCAGGGCGCAGGGTGCAACCTATAATTCACCCCTCCACTTT. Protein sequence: CASRAQGATYNSPLHF.

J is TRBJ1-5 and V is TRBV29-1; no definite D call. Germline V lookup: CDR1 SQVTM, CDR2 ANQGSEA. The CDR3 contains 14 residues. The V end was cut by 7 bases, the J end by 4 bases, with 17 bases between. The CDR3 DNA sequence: TGCAGCGCGGGGAGCGGGGTGGGGAATCAGCCCCAGCATTTT. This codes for CSAGSGVGNQPQHF.

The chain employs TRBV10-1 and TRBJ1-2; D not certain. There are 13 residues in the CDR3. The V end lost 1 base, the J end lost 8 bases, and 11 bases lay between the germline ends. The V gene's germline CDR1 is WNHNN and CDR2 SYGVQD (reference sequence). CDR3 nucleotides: TGCGCCAGCAGTGAGTTTGTCACAGACGGCTACACCTTC. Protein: CASSEFVTDGYTF.

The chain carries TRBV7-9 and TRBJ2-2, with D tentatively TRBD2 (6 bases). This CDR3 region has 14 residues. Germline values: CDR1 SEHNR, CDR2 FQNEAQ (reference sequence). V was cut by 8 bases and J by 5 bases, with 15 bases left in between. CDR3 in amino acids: CASWDSFGTGELFF. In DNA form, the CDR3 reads TGTGCCAGCTGGGACTCCTTCGGGACCGGGGAGCTGTTTTTT.

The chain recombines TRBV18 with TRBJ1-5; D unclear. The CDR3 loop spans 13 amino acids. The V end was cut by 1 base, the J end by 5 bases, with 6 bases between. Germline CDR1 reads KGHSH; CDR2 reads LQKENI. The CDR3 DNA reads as TGTGCCAGCTCACCACAGCGTGATCAGCCCCAGCATTTT. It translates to CASSPQRDQPQHF.

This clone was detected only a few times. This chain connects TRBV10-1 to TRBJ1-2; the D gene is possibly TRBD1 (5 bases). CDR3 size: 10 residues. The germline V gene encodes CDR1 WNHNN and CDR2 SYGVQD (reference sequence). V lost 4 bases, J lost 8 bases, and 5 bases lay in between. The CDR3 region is CASSGQGYTF. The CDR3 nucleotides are TGCGCCAGCAGTGGACAGGGCTACACCTTC.

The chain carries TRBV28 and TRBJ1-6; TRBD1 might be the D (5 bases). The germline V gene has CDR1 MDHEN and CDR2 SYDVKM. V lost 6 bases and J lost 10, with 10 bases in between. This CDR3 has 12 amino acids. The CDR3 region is CASSTRTSPLHF. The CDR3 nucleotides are TGTGCCAGCAGCACAAGGACATCACCCCTCCACTTT.

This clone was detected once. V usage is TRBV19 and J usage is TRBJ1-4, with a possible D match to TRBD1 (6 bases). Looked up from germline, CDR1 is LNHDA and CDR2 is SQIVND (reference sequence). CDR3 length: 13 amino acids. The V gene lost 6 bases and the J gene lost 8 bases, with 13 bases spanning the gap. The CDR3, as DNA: TGTGCCAGTAGGGACAGAACTGGGGAAAAACTGTTTTTT. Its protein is CASRDRTGEKLFF.

As DNA, the CDR3 is TGTGCCAGCAGTTCTACCTCAAGAGACACCATATATTTT. Amino acids: CASSSTSRDTIYF. This rearrangement joins TRBV27 to TRBJ1-3; no clear D gene. CDR1 is MNHEY and CDR2 is SMNVEV in the germline V gene (reference sequence). The CDR3 consists of 13 residues. With 4 bases removed from V and 8 bases from J, the gap between germline ends came to 12 bases.

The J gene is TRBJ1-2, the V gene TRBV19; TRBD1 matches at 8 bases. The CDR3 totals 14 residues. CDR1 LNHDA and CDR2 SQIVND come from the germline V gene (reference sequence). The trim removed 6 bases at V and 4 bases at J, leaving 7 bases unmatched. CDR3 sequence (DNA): TGTGCCAGTAGGACCCCAGGGGGCTCCTATGGCTACACCTTC. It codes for CASRTPGGSYGYTF.

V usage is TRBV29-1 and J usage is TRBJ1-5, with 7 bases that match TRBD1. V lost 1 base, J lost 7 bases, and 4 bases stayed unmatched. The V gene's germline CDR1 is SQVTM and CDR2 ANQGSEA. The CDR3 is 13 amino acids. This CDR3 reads CSVEGQGGQPQHF. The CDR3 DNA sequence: TGCAGCGTTGAAGGGCAGGGGGGCCAGCCCCAGCATTTT.

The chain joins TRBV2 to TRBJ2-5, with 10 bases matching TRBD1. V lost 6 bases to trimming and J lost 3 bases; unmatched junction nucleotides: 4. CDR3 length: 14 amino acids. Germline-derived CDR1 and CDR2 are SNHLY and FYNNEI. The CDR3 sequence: CASRWTGGKETQYF. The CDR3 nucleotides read TGTGCCAGCAGGTGGACAGGGGGAAAAGAGACCCAGTACTTC.

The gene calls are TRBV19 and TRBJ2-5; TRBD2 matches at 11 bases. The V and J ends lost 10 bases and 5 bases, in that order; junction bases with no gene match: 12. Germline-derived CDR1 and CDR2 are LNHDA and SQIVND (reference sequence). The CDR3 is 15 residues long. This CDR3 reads CATTSGRLPGETQYF. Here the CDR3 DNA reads TGTGCCACAACTAGCGGGAGACTCCCCGGGGAGACCCAGTACTTC.

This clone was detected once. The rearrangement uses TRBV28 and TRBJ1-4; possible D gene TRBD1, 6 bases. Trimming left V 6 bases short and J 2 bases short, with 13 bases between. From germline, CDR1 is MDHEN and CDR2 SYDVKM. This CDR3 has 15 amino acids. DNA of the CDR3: TGTGCCAGCAGCCTCCTAACAGGGACTAATGAAAAACTGTTTTTT. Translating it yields CASSLLTGTNEKLFF.

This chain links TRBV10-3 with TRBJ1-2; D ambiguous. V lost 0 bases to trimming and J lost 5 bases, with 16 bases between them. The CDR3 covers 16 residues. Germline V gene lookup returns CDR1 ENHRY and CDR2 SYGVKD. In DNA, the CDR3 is TGTGCCATCAGTGAGTCGACTCCGACGGGAGGATATGGCTACACCTTC. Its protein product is CAISESTPTGGYGYTF.

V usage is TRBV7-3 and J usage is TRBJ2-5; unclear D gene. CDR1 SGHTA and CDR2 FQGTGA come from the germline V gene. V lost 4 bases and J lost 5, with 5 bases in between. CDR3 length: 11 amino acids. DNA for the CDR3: TGTGCCAGCAGCTCAGGCGAGACCCAGTACTTC. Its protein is CASSSGETQYF.

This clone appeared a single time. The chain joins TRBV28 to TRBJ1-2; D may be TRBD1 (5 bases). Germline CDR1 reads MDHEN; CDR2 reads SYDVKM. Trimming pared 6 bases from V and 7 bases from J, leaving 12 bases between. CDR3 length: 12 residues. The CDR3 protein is CASRIQGFGYTF. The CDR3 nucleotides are TGTGCCAGCAGGATCCAGGGATTTGGCTACACCTTC.

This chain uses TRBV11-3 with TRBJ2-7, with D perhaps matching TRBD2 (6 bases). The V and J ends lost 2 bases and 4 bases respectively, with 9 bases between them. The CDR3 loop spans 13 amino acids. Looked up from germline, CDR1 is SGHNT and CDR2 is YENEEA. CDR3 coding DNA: TGTGCCAGCAGCTTAAGGCGGGAATACGAGCAGTACGTC. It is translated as CASSLRREYEQYV.

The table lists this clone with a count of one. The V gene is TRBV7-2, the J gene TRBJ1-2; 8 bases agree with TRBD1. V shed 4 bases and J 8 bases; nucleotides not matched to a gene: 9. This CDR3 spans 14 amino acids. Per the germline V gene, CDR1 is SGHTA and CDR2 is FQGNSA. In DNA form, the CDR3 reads TGTGCCAGCAGCTCCCAGGGGGCGCTTGGCGGCTACACCTTC. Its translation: CASSSQGALGGYTF.

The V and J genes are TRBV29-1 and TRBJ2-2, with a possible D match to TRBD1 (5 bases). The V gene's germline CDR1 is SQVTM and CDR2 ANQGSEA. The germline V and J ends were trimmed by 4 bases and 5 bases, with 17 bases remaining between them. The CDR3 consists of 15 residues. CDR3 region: CSVVGLVKGTGELFF. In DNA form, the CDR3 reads TGCAGCGTTGTCGGGCTAGTTAAGGGGACCGGGGAGCTGTTTTTT.

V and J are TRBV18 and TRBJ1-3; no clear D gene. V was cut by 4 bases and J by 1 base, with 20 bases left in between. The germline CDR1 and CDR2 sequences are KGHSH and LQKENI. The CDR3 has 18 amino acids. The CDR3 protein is CASSLNLEGPLSGNTIYF. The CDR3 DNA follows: TGTGCCAGCTCACTTAACCTGGAGGGTCCACTTTCTGGAAACACCATATATTTT.

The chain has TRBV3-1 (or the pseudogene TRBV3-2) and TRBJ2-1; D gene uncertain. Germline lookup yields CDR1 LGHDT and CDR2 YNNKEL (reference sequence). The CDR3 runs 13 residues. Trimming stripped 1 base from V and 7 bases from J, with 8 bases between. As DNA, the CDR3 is TGTGCCAGCAGCCAAGGTCCGGTAAATGAGCAGTTCTTC. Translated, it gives CASSQGPVNEQFF.

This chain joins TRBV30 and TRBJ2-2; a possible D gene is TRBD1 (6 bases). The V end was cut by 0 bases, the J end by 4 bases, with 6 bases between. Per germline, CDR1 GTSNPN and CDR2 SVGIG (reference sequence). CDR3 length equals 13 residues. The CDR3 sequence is CAWSVGGTGELFF. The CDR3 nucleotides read TGTGCCTGGAGTGTAGGGGGCACCGGGGAGCTGTTTTTT.

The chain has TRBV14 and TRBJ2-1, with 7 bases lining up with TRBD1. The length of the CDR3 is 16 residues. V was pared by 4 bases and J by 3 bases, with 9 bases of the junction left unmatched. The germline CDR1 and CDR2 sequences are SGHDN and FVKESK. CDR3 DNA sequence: TGTGCCAGCAGCCTCCCTAGGGGGCTGGGCTACAATGAGCAGTTCTTC. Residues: CASSLPRGLGYNEQFF.

The CDR3 DNA reads as TGTGCCAGCAGTCCCATTGACCGGGTAAACACCGGGGAGCTGTTTTTT. This codes for CASSPIDRVNTGELFF. The chain has TRBV28 and TRBJ2-2; D call uncertain. Germline-derived CDR1 and CDR2 are MDHEN and SYDVKM. V shed 5 bases and J shed 2 bases, with 15 bases lying between them. The CDR3 sequence is 16 residues long.

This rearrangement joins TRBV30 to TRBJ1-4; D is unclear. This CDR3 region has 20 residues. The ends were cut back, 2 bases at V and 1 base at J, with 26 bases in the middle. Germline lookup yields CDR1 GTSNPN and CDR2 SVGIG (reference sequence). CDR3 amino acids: CAWSRSLATPLVETNEKLFF. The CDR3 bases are TGTGCCTGGAGTCGTTCTTTGGCGACACCACTGGTGGAAACTAATGAAAAACTGTTTTTT.

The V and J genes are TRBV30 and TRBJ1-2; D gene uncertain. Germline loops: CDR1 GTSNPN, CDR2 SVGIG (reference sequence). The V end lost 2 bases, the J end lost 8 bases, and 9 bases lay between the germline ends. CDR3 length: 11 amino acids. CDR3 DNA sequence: TGTGCCTGGAGTAACGGAGGCGGCTACACCTTC. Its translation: CAWSNGGGYTF. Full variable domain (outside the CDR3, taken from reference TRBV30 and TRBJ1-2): SQTIHQWPATLVQPVGSPLSLECTVEGTSNPNLYWYRQAAGRGLQLLFYSVGIGQISSEVPQNLSASRPQDRQFILSSKKLLLSDSGFYLCAWSNGGGYTFGSGTRLTVV.